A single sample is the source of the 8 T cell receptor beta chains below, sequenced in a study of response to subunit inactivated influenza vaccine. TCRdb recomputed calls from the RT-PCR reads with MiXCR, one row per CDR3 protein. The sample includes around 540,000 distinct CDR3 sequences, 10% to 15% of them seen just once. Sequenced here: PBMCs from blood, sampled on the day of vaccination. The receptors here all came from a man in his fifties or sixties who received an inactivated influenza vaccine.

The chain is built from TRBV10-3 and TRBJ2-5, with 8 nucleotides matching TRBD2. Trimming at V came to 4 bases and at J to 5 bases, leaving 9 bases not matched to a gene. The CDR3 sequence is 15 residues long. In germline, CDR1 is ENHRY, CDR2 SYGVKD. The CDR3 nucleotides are TGTGCCATCAGTGGAGAGGCGGGGGGCTCGGAGACCCAGTACTTC. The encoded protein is CAISGEAGGSETQYF.

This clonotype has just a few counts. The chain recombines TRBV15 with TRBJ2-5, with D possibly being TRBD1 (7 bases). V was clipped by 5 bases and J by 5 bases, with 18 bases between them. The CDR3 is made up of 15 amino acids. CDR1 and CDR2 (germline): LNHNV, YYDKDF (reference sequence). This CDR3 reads CATSARGAKGETQYF. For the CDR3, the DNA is TGTGCCACCAGCGCCAGGGGGGCCAAAGGGGAGACCCAGTACTTC.

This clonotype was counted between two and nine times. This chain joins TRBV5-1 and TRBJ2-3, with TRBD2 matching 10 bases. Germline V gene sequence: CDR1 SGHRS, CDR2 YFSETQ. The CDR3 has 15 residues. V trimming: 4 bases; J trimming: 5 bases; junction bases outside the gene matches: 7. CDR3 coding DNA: TGCGCCAGCAGCCGTCAGCGGGGGGGTTTAGATACGCAGTATTTT. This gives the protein CASSRQRGGLDTQYF.

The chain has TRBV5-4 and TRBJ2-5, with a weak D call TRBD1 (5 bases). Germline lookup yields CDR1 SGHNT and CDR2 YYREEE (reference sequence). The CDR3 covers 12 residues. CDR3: CGAGQGQETQYF. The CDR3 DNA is TGTGGAGCAGGGCAAGGCCAAGAGACCCAGTACTTC.

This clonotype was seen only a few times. In DNA form, the CDR3 reads TGTGCCAGCAGCGCCCTGACAGGGGGCGCGGACACCGGGGAGCTGTTTTTT. It translates to CASSALTGGADTGELFF. The genes are TRBV5-5 and TRBJ2-2; 10 positions agree with TRBD1. J gave up 3 bases and V 4 bases, and 9 bases lay outside the gene matches. There are 17 residues in the CDR3. Germline V gene sequence: CDR1 SGHKS, CDR2 YYEKEE (reference sequence).

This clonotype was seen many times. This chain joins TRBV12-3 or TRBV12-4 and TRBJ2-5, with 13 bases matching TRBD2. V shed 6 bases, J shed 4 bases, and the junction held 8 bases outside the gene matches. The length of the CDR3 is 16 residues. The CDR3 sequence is CASSPGGLAGRETQYF. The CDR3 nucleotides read TGTGCCAGCAGCCCTGGGGGACTAGCGGGACGAGAGACCCAGTACTTC.

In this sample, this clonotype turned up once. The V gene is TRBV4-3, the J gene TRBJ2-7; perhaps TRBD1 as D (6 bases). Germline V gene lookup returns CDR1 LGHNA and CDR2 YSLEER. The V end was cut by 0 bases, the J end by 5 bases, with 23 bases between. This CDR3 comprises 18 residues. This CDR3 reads CASSQELGAGGRGNEQYF. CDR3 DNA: TGCGCCAGCAGCCAAGAGCTGGGGGCCGGCGGCAGGGGCAACGAGCAGTACTTC.

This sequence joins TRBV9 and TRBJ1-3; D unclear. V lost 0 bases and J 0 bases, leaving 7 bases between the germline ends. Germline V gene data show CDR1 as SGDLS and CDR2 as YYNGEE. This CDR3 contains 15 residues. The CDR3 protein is CASSVGLSSGNTIYF. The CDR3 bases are TGTGCCAGCAGCGTAGGTCTGAGCTCTGGAAACACCATATATTTT.